These T cell receptor beta chains were read from a single sample in a study of cytotoxic CD8 clonotypes in ibrutinib-treated CLL. Some clones are missing from TCRdb's copy, which holds only in-frame ones; the method was immunoSEQ multiplex PCR. Of roughly 28,000 clones in the sample, about three fifths are singletons; the top ten hold 11% to 15%. Sequencing was performed on PBMCs, taken before ibrutinib treatment. These receptors came from a human donor with chronic lymphocytic leukemia. Each CDR3 is given with its conserved first and last residue. The order of the fields is V gene, J gene, D gene, clone size, CDR3 DNA, CDR3 protein. A D gene is named only where the DNA matches it firmly. Not every row has a clone size; where given, it reads once, few, many or a size class.

TRBV30	TRBJ2-2	-	few	TGTGCCTGGAGGGGTACTAGCAACACCGGGGAGCTGTTTTTT	CAWRGTSNTGELFF
TRBV12-5	TRBJ1-2	-	few	TGTGCTAGCGCCCCCGACACCACTAACTATGGCTACACCTTC	CASAPDTTNYGYTF
TRBV6-5	TRBJ2-4	TRBD2	few	TGTGCCAGCAGTTACCACGCCGGGACTAGCCGTTTCTTC	CASSYHAGTSRFF
TRBV4-1	TRBJ2-1	TRBD2	-	TGCGCCAGCAGCCAAGTTGGCGGGAGGCTCTACAATGAGCAGTTCTTC	CASSQVGGRLYNEQFF
TRBV2	TRBJ2-5	-	few	TGTGCCAGCTTTAGACGGTACCAAGAGACCCAGTACTTC	CASFRRYQETQYF
TRBV30	TRBJ1-3	-	-	TGTGCCTGGACCTCCCCCCTCTCTGGAAACACCATATATTTT	CAWTSPLSGNTIYF
TRBV7-6	TRBJ2-6	-	few	TGTGCCAGCAGCTTAGCCTACGAGGGAACTGGGGCCAACGTCCTGACTTTC	CASSLAYEGTGANVLTF
TRBV2	TRBJ2-5	-	-	TGTGCCAGCAGTGAAGCCGGTTACAGCCAAGAGACCCAGTACTTC	CASSEAGYSQETQYF
TRBV2	TRBJ1-5	-	-	TGTGCCAGCAGTCCGGGGTATAGCAATCAGCCCCAGCATTTT	CASSPGYSNQPQHF
TRBV6-4	TRBJ2-1	TRBD2	-	TGTGCCAGCAGTGAATTAGCGGGATACAATGAGCAGTTCTTC	CASSELAGYNEQFF